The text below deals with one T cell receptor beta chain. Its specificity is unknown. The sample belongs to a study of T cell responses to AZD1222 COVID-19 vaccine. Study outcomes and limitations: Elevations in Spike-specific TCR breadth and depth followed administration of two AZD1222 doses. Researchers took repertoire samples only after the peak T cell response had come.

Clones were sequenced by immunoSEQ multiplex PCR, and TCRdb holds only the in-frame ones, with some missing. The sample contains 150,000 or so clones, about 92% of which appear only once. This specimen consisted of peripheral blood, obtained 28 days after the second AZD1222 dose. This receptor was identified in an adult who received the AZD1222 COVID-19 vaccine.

DNA of the CDR3: TGTGCCAGCAGTTACTCTAGACAGGCTAACTATGGCTACACCTTC. This translates into CASSYSRQANYGYTF. The rearrangement links TRBV6-6 to TRBJ1-2, with TRBD1 as a possible D gene (6 bases). V lost 0 bases and J 0 bases, leaving 8 bases between the germline ends. The germline V gene has CDR1 MNHNY and CDR2 SVGAGI (reference sequence). There are 15 residues in the CDR3.